One sample yielded the 20 T cell receptor beta chains listed below, sequenced in a study of cytomegalovirus exposure and HLA in healthy donors. 13 Jbeta primers and 60 Vbeta primers were used for the PCR. Sequenced by immunoSEQ multiplex PCR; TCRdb stores in-frame clones only, minus some. The data contain around 200,000 clones, 75% to 80% of them singletons. The sample was PBMCs. These receptors originate from a male donor in good health and CMV-seronegative.

The genes are TRBV28 and TRBJ1-5; D is perhaps TRBD1 (5 bases). The germline gives CDR1 MDHEN, CDR2 SYDVKM. CDR3 length: 14 amino acids. CDR3 amino acids: CATWGEYSNQPQHF. CDR3 coding DNA: TGTGCTACGTGGGGGGAATATAGCAATCAGCCCCAGCATTTT.

This chain joins TRBV7-9 and TRBJ1-1; D is undetermined. Germline V gene sequence: CDR1 SEHNR, CDR2 FQNEAQ (reference sequence). V gave up 8 bases and J gave up 0 bases, with 7 bases separating them. This CDR3 spans 12 amino acids. The CDR3 here is CASDTMNTEAFF. CDR3 sequence (DNA): TGTGCCAGCGACACCATGAACACTGAAGCTTTCTTT.

The chain uses TRBV5-1 and TRBJ2-7; TRBD1 aligns across 7 bases. V was pared by 2 bases and J by 5 bases, with 10 bases of the junction left unmatched. This CDR3 is built from 15 residues. CDR1 is SGHRS and CDR2 is YFSETQ in the germline V gene. CDR3 DNA: TGCGCCAGCAGCTTCCGACAGGGTGGTGCCCACGAGCAGTACTTC. Amino acid sequence: CASSFRQGGAHEQYF.

This sequence joins TRBV7-9 and TRBJ1-2; D not resolved. This CDR3 comprises 16 residues. The V gene's germline CDR1 is SEHNR and CDR2 FQNEAQ (reference sequence). The V end lost 1 base, the J end lost 2 bases, and 14 bases lay between the germline ends. The CDR3 DNA reads TGTGCCAGCAGCTTAGGAGGAGAAAGGCTGAACTATGGCTACACCTTC. It is translated as CASSLGGERLNYGYTF.

The chain has TRBV9 and TRBJ2-1; 7 bases align to TRBD2. This CDR3 has 15 residues. The V segment lost 3 bases and the J segment 3 bases; nucleotides outside the gene matches: 6. Germline lookup yields CDR1 SGDLS and CDR2 YYNGEE. For the CDR3, the DNA is TGTGCCAGCAGCGCACTAGCGTCAAACTACAATGAGCAGTTCTTC. Translation: CASSALASNYNEQFF.

The chain carries TRBV7-9 and TRBJ2-1; 8 bases are shared with TRBD1. Germline CDR1 and CDR2: SEHNR and FQNEAQ (reference sequence). CDR3 length: 14 residues. J lost 8 bases, V lost 1 base, and 4 bases had no gene match. The CDR3 DNA is TGTGCCAGCAGCTTAGTTTCGGACAGGGATGAGCAGTTCTTC. Its protein product is CASSLVSDRDEQFF. Combining the CDR3 with reference TRBV7-9 and TRBJ2-1 gives the whole variable domain DTGVSQNPRHKITKRGQNVTFRCDPISEHNRLYWYRQTLGQGPEFLTYFQNEAQLEKSRLLSDRFSAERPKGSFSTLEIQRTEQGDSAMYLCASSLVSDRDEQFFGPGTRLTVL.

This clone showed up just a few times. The junction departs from germline at one end; a sequencing error may be responsible. V and J are TRBV30 and TRBJ2-3, with 9 positions matching TRBD2. The CDR3 has 14 residues. From germline, CDR1 is GTSNPN and CDR2 SVGIG (reference sequence). The CDR3 DNA sequence: TGTGCCCGAGCCGGGACTAGCCACACATATACGCAGTATTTT. Translation gives CARAGTSHTYTQYF.

The chain joins TRBV5-1 to TRBJ1-4, with D tentatively TRBD1 (6 bases). Trimming cost V 4 bases and J 12 bases, with 10 bases left between them. The CDR3 has 11 residues. Per germline, CDR1 SGHRS and CDR2 YFSETQ. CDR3 in amino acids: CASSGEGELFF. CDR3 in DNA: TGCGCCAGCAGCGGGGAGGGGGAACTGTTTTTT.

The chain joins TRBV21-1 to TRBJ1-2. TRBV21-1 is given as a pseudogene. CDR3 size: 16 residues. The CDR3 here is CASSRGGNSTNYGYTF. In DNA, the CDR3 is TGTGCCAGCAGCAGAGGAGGTAACTCGACAAACTATGGCTACACCTTC.

This clone was seen a single time. This rearrangement joins TRBV2 to TRBJ2-2, with D maybe TRBD2 (6 bases). The CDR3 contains 15 residues. CDR1 is SNHLY, CDR2 FYNNEI, per germline. Between the trimmed V and J ends, which lost 3 bases and 4 bases, there was a span of 12 bases. The CDR3 reads CASSDRGGSTGELFF. Here the CDR3 DNA reads TGTGCCAGCAGTGATCGGGGAGGCAGCACCGGGGAGCTGTTTTTT.

The chain is built from TRBV5-1 and TRBJ2-2; no reliable D call. The CDR3 length is 14 residues. Germline V lookup: CDR1 SGHRS, CDR2 YFSETQ. Trimming cost V 3 bases and J 4 bases, with 10 bases left between them. CDR3 in amino acids: CASSSVGFTGELFF. The CDR3 DNA is TGCGCCAGCAGCTCTGTGGGCTTCACCGGGGAGCTGTTTTTT. Complete variable domain (other parts from reference TRBV5-1 and TRBJ2-2): KAGVTQTPRYLIKTRGQQVTLSCSPISGHRSVSWYQQTPGQGLQFLFEYFSETQRNKGNFPGRFSGRQFSNSRSEMNVSTLELGDSALYLCASSSVGFTGELFFGEGSRLTVL.

The chain employs TRBV4-2 and TRBJ1-2, with a tentative D call TRBD1 (5 bases). The CDR3 sequence is 14 residues long. V lost 7 bases and J 1 base, leaving 13 bases between the germline ends. CDR1 is LGHNA, CDR2 YNFKEQ, per germline. The CDR3 DNA reads as TGTGCCAGCAACCCCCCCCAGGGTAACTATGGCTACACCTTC. It encodes CASNPPQGNYGYTF.

This chain links TRBV27 with TRBJ1-3; D might be TRBD1 (6 bases). Between the trimmed V and J ends, which lost 5 bases and 7 bases, there was a span of 18 bases. The V gene's germline CDR1 is MNHEY and CDR2 SMNVEV (reference sequence). The CDR3 has 15 residues. The CDR3 DNA follows: TGTGCCAGCAGTATCGACAGGATGTCCCTGAACACCATATATTTT. Translating gives CASSIDRMSLNTIYF.

V is TRBV14 and J is TRBJ1-5; TRBD1 is a possible D gene (5 bases). CDR3 length: 11 residues. Trimming left V 10 bases short and J 5 bases short, with 9 bases between. CDR1 SGHDN and CDR2 FVKESK come from the germline V gene. CDR3 coding DNA: TGTGCCAACGACAGATATCAGCCCCAGCATTTT. This translates into CANDRYQPQHF.

This rearrangement joins TRBV7-2 to TRBJ1-2, with 8 bases identical to TRBD1. The CDR3 spans 14 residues. J lost 8 bases, V lost 7 bases, and 12 bases had no gene match. Germline V gives CDR1 SGHTA, CDR2 FQGNSA. The CDR3 DNA reads TGTGCCAGCACCCCGCAGGGGACAGGAGGAGGCTACACCTTC. The encoded protein is CASTPQGTGGGYTF.

The rearrangement uses TRBV6-5 and TRBJ1-1; possible D gene TRBD1, 5 bases. CDR1 is MNHEY, CDR2 SVGAGI, per germline. Trimming took 2 bases from V and 0 from J, leaving 7 bases between them. The CDR3 extends over 14 amino acids. The CDR3 reads CASSYGGMNTEAFF. The CDR3 bases are TGTGCCAGCAGTTACGGGGGGATGAACACTGAAGCTTTCTTT.

CDR3 in DNA: TGTGCCAGCAGGGGAGGGGGGTCCCAGTACTTC. It codes for CASRGGGSQYF. The V call is TRBV2, the J call TRBJ2-5; tentatively, D is TRBD2 (7 bases). Germline CDR1 SNHLY, CDR2 FYNNEI. V was shortened by 6 bases and J by 9 bases, with 11 bases between the two germline ends. The CDR3 has 11 residues. The entire variable domain, with the rest obtained from reference TRBV2 and TRBJ2-5, is as follows: EPEVTQTPSHQVTQMGQEVILRCVPISNHLYFYWYRQILGQKVEFLVSFYNNEISEKSEIFDDQFSVERPDGSNFTLKIRSTKLEDSAMYFCASRGGGSQYFGPGTRLLVL.

This rearrangement joins TRBV7-2 to TRBJ1-6, with D unresolved. CDR1 is SGHTA, CDR2 FQGNSA, per germline. The CDR3 covers 14 residues. Trimming stripped 1 base from V and 5 bases from J, with 6 bases between. This chain's CDR3 is CASSLGQNNSPLHF. CDR3 nucleotide sequence: TGTGCCAGCAGCTTAGGGCAAAATAATTCACCCCTCCACTTT.

In the case of this clone: At one of its ends the junction is not consistent with the germline gene, which may arise from a read error. Different DNA sequences within this sample yield the same CDR3. The V call is TRBV9, the J call TRBJ2-7; the D gene is possibly TRBD2 (6 bases). Germline CDR1 and CDR2: SGDLS and YYNGEE. This CDR3 is 13 amino acids long. The CDR3 loop is CASSAEGPYEQYF. DNA for the CDR3: TGTGCCAGCAGCGCGGAGGGACCCTACGAGCAGTACTTT.

The J gene is TRBJ2-3, the V gene TRBV9; 9 bases are shared with TRBD1. The ends lost 4 bases at V and 2 bases at J; junction bases unmatched: 5. The CDR3 extends over 15 amino acids. Per the germline V gene, CDR1 is SGDLS and CDR2 is YYNGEE. CDR3 in amino acids: CASSTQGAHTDTQYF. CDR3 nucleotide sequence: TGTGCCAGCAGCACACAGGGGGCCCACACAGATACGCAGTATTTT.